The present entry profiles one T cell receptor beta chain with its context. The antigen is unknown. This sample was taken from a study of cytomegalovirus exposure and HLA in healthy donors. Study-wide background: In an earlier analysis, 90 million to 120 million unique TCR beta sequences were found from 150 million to 200 million T cells. General study findings and limits: Across donors, sequencing depth was assumed by presence/absence analyses to be roughly uniform. Follow-up analysis later connected one missense variant in DCLRE1C with trimming of TCR beta V- and J-genes.

The PCR contained 60 Vbeta and 13 Jbeta primers. As originally analysed: Roughly 80 million unique TCR beta chains, 10 million to 14 million shared, were counted in a later analysis. The table came from immunoSEQ multiplex PCR; TCRdb's copy has only in-frame clones and leaves some out. The V and J calls and clone size were taken over from that table, and D and trimming were inferred from the DNA. The sample records fewer than 150,000 clones, about 77% being singletons. The CDR3 length is 15 residues. Germline CDR1 and CDR2: MNHEY and SVGAGI. V was shortened by 2 bases and J by 5 bases, with 13 bases between the two germline ends.

Sequenced material: PBMCs. This chain joins TRBV6-5 and TRBJ2-1; D not resolved. The sequence derives from a man aged 50 or older in good health and CMV-seronegative. The CDR3 sequence: CASSYDLINNNEQFF. CDR3 in DNA: TGTGCCAGCAGTTACGACTTAATTAACAACAATGAGCAGTTCTTC.